This T cell receptor beta chain was retrieved from a study of CD8 T cells in ankylosing spondylitis. Germline V gene lookup returns CDR1 MNHEY and CDR2 SVGAGI. This CDR3 has 16 amino acids. V dropped 4 bases and J dropped 0; count of bases not matched to a gene: 4. Study results and caveats: About 8 highly homologous variants made up a TCR beta motif that seemed to typify ankylosing spondylitis blood. Reports say disease-linked clones showed up significantly more in matched ankylosing spondylitis synovial fluid. Disease-associated clones were CD8+ and fairly uncommon in peripheral blood.

This clonotype occurred many times. What it binds is not known. Libraries of TCR beta came from quantitative 5'-RACE with molecular barcodes. From the 5' RACE reads, TCRdb called clonotypes with MiXCR, one entry per CDR3 protein. Among roughly 260,000 distinct CDR3 sequences listed, 20% were seen once. Specimen: blood, either unsorted or a sorted T cell fraction (not recorded which). The chain combines TRBV6-5 with TRBJ2-2, with 8 positions matching TRBD1. This clonotype was sampled from a male donor with ankylosing spondylitis or in good health (not recorded which). The CDR3 DNA follows: TGTGCCAGCAGTTCCTGGACAGGGTCGAACACCGGGGAGCTGTTTTTT. Translating it yields CASSSWTGSNTGELFF.